The 31 T cell receptor beta chains presented below share a single source sample, sequenced in a study of T cells in Graves' hyperthyroidism and ophthalmopathy. Amplification yielded TCR beta CDR3 regions, with RNA transcripts as the source. When the TCR CDR3 underwent first-round RT-PCR, the HTBI primer set was used. TCRdb re-derived calls from the multiplex PCR reads in MiXCR, one entry per CDR3 protein. This table holds approximately 400,000 distinct CDR3 sequences, 15% to 18% found once. Sequencing was carried out using blood. The receptor set was obtained from a woman younger than 35 with Graves' hyperthyroidism.

With respect to this clonotype: A much larger clone lies a single base off, so this may be a read error. The chain uses TRBV5-1 and TRBJ2-7, with TRBD2 identical over 7 bases. Looked up from germline, CDR1 is SGHRS and CDR2 is YFSETQ. The CDR3 is 15 amino acids. CDR3 residues: CASGLVLAGEGEQYF. CDR3 coding DNA: TGCGCCAGCGGCTTGGTTCTGGCGGGAGAAGGCGAGCAGTACTTC.

This clonotype was picked up many times. The CDR3 sequence: CASSYTPLVASSYEQYF. The CDR3 region has the DNA TGTGCCAGCAGTTATACCCCGCTGGTGGCCAGCTCCTACGAGCAGTACTTC. This sequence joins TRBV6-1 and TRBJ2-7; D gene ambiguous. The CDR3 loop spans 17 amino acids. V was trimmed by 5 bases and J by 0 bases, leaving 20 bases between them. Germline loops: CDR1 MNHNS, CDR2 SASEGT.

The chain combines TRBV7-8 with TRBJ1-5, with D possibly TRBD1 on 5 matching bases. The CDR3 covers 16 residues. V lost 3 bases to trimming and J lost 2 bases, with 14 bases between them. Per the germline V gene, CDR1 is SGHVS and CDR2 is FQNEAQ. CDR3: CASSFGAGGGNQPQHF. The CDR3 nucleotides read TGTGCCAGCAGCTTTGGGGCGGGAGGTGGCAATCAGCCCCAGCATTTT.

V is TRBV4-1 and J is TRBJ2-5; D possibly corresponds to TRBD2 (6 bases). The V end lost 3 bases, the J end lost 6 bases, and 17 bases lay between the germline ends. CDR3 length equals 15 residues. Germline loops: CDR1 MGHRA, CDR2 YSYEKL. In DNA form, the CDR3 reads TGCGCCAGCAGCCAGACTTATAGCGGACGAAAGACCCAGTACTTC. This codes for CASSQTYSGRKTQYF.

The J gene is TRBJ1-6, the V gene TRBV9, with unresolved D. This CDR3 comprises 15 residues. The V end was cut by 3 bases, the J end by 8 bases, with 15 bases between. Germline lookup yields CDR1 SGDLS and CDR2 YYNGEE. The CDR3 protein is CASSGQQSQDSPLHF. The CDR3 nucleotides read TGTGCCAGCAGCGGGCAACAAAGTCAAGATTCACCCCTCCACTTT.

The CDR3 sequence is CASSLRRLAGGNEQFF. CDR3 nucleotides: TGTGCCAGCAGCTTAAGAAGGCTAGCGGGAGGCAATGAGCAGTTCTTC. The genes are TRBV11-2 and TRBJ2-1; 11 bases agree with TRBD2. Germline CDR1 SGHAT, CDR2 FQNNGV. V dropped 2 bases and J dropped 6; count of bases not matched to a gene: 6. The CDR3 totals 16 residues. Full variable domain (missing parts from reference TRBV11-2 and TRBJ2-1): EAGVAQSPRYKIIEKRQSVAFWCNPISGHATLYWYQQILGQGPKLLIQFQNNGVVDDSQLPKDRFSAERLKGVDSTLKIQPAKLEDSAVYLCASSLRRLAGGNEQFFGPGTRLTVL.

About this clonotype itself: A much more abundant neighbour one base away suggests this may be a read error. In this CDR3 the conserved last residue, phenylalanine or tryptophan, is missing, so a read error is likely. V gene TRBV12-3 or TRBV12-4 combines with J gene TRBJ2-7, with TRBD1 matching over 7 bases. This CDR3 contains 16 residues. Trimming removed 6 bases from V and 5 bases from J; junction bases left unmatched: 16. The CDR3 protein is CASSQTTGSGGHEQYS. Here the CDR3 DNA reads TGTGCCAGCAGCCAAACGACAGGGTCGGGCGGGCACGAGCAGTACTCC.

This clonotype was seen ten or more times. This chain's CDR3 is CSARPLGGNYQPQHF. DNA for the CDR3: TGCAGTGCTAGACCCCTAGGGGGTAACTACCAGCCCCAGCATTTT. The chain couples TRBV20-1 to TRBJ1-5; D is possibly TRBD1 (6 bases). This CDR3 has 15 residues. Germline CDR1 DFQATT, CDR2 SNEGSKA (reference sequence). With 2 bases removed from V and 7 bases from J, the gap between germline ends came to 18 bases.

This clonotype was seen a handful of times. The rearrangement joins TRBV10-3 to TRBJ2-1; D may be TRBD1 (6 bases). V shed 3 bases and J shed 9 bases, with 15 bases lying between them. The CDR3 totals 14 residues. CDR1 and CDR2 from the germline V gene are ENHRY and SYGVKD. The CDR3 nucleotides read TGTGCCATCAGTGACCAGGGGCCGTTAGGTGAGCAGTTCTTC. This sequence encodes CAISDQGPLGEQFF.

The V call is TRBV5-1, the J call TRBJ2-5; no definite D call. CDR3 length: 12 amino acids. Trimming left V 7 bases short and J 1 base short, with 8 bases between. From germline, CDR1 is SGHRS and CDR2 YFSETQ. The CDR3 is CASYVLQETQYF. CDR3 DNA: TGCGCCAGCTATGTCCTCCAAGAGACCCAGTACTTC. The complete variable domain, with remaining parts taken from reference TRBV5-1 and TRBJ2-5, reads KAGVTQTPRYLIKTRGQQVTLSCSPISGHRSVSWYQQTPGQGLQFLFEYFSETQRNKGNFPGRFSGRQFSNSRSEMNVSTLELGDSALYLCASYVLQETQYFGPGTRLLVL.

This rearrangement joins TRBV19 to TRBJ2-2; TRBD2 matches 7 bases. V was pared by 0 bases and J by 2 bases, with 3 bases of the junction left unmatched. This CDR3 comprises 16 residues. Per the germline V gene, CDR1 is LNHDA and CDR2 is SQIVND (reference sequence). CDR3: CASSIEAGDNTGELFF. CDR3 DNA: TGTGCCAGTAGTATAGAGGCGGGGGATAACACCGGGGAGCTGTTTTTT. Full variable domain (rest looked up from reference TRBV19 and TRBJ2-2): DGGITQSPKYLFRKEGQNVTLSCEQNLNHDAMYWYRQDPGQGLRLIYYSQIVNDFQKGDIAEGYSVSREKKESFPLTVTSAQKNPTAFYLCASSIEAGDNTGELFFGEGSRLTVL.

This clonotype was found many times. The chain combines TRBV6-2 or TRBV6-3 with TRBJ1-5; D perhaps matches TRBD1 (5 bases). The length of the CDR3 is 14 residues. The V gene lost 8 bases and the J gene lost 9 bases, with 20 bases spanning the gap. Germline assignment: CDR1 MNHEY and CDR2 SVGEGT. The CDR3 reads CASGGGGDVRPQHF. Written as DNA, the CDR3 is TGTGCCAGCGGGGGGGGAGGGGATGTTCGGCCCCAGCATTTT.

This clonotype was found many times. In DNA form, the CDR3 reads TGTGCCAGCAGCTTGTACCCGAACGCCTACGAGCAGTACTTC. Translated, it gives CASSLYPNAYEQYF. The gene calls are TRBV5-5 and TRBJ2-7; no clear D gene. The CDR3 consists of 14 residues. With 1 base removed from V and 2 bases from J, the gap between germline ends came to 10 bases. CDR1 SGHKS and CDR2 YYEKEE come from the germline V gene (reference sequence).

This clonotype was seen at least ten times. The rearrangement links TRBV3-1 to TRBJ2-5, with D perhaps assigned TRBD1 or TRBD2 (5 bases each). The V gene lost 0 bases and the J gene lost 4 bases, with 9 bases spanning the gap. Per the germline V gene, CDR1 is LGHDT and CDR2 is YNNKEL (reference sequence). This CDR3 is built from 14 residues. CDR3 in DNA: TGTGCCAGCAGCCAAGACACGAGGGGAGAGACCCAGTACTTC. Translation gives CASSQDTRGETQYF.

This clonotype was recorded many times. The chain has TRBV2 and TRBJ2-3; TRBD2 might be the D (7 bases). The V end was cut by 0 bases, the J end by 7 bases, with 17 bases between. Looked up from germline, CDR1 is SNHLY and CDR2 is FYNNEI. This CDR3 is built from 16 residues. The DNA of the CDR3 is TGTGCCAGCAGTGAAGCCCCTATTGGGGGGGCAAATACGCAGTATTTT. Translation: CASSEAPIGGANTQYF. Variable domain in full (rest from reference TRBV2 and TRBJ2-3): EPEVTQTPSHQVTQMGQEVILRCVPISNHLYFYWYRQILGQKVEFLVSFYNNEISEKSEIFDDQFSVERPDGSNFTLKIRSTKLEDSAMYFCASSEAPIGGANTQYFGPGTRLTVL.

This clonotype has a handful of counts. The chain employs TRBV19 and TRBJ2-3; 9 bases match TRBD2. CDR3 length: 15 residues. V shed 2 bases and J 4 bases; nucleotides not matched to a gene: 4. Germline V gene lookup returns CDR1 LNHDA and CDR2 SQIVND (reference sequence). The CDR3 coding sequence is TGTGCCAGTAGTATAAGAGCGGGGGGAGCAGATACGCAGTATTTT. Protein sequence: CASSIRAGGADTQYF.

This clonotype was recorded many times. The CDR3 region is CATSDLQEAGITDTQYF. As DNA, the CDR3 is TGTGCCACCAGTGATTTGCAGGAAGCGGGGATCACAGATACGCAGTATTTT. This chain links TRBV24-1 with TRBJ2-3; 7 bases match TRBD2. Germline CDR1 and CDR2: KGHDR and SFDVKD. The CDR3 spans 17 residues. J gave up 2 bases and V 0 bases, and 7 bases lay outside the gene matches.

This clonotype came up many times. The chain joins TRBV24-1 to TRBJ1-1, with D unclear. The germline gives CDR1 KGHDR, CDR2 SFDVKD. With 7 bases removed from V and 2 bases from J, the gap between germline ends came to 10 bases. There are 13 residues in the CDR3. CDR3 loop: CATRGIENTEAFF. Here the CDR3 DNA reads TGTGCCACCAGGGGAATTGAAAACACTGAAGCTTTCTTT.

This clonotype has at least ten counts. The V call is TRBV5-1, the J call TRBJ2-3; TRBD2 matches at 7 bases. With V trimmed by 1 base and J by 0 bases, 20 bases remained unmatched. The CDR3 runs 21 residues. Germline CDR1 reads SGHRS; CDR2 reads YFSETQ. DNA of the CDR3: TGCGCCAGCAGCTTGAAGGGGATTATCGCGGGAGCGTCGTACAGCACAGATACGCAGTATTTT. Residues: CASSLKGIIAGASYSTDTQYF.

This clonotype has at least ten counts. V gene TRBV3-1 combines with J gene TRBJ2-5; D gene uncertain. Trimming pared 8 bases from V and 2 bases from J, leaving 9 bases between. This CDR3 contains 12 residues. Germline V CDR1 and CDR2: LGHDT, YNNKEL (reference sequence). CDR3 nucleotides: TGTGCCAGCGGTTCCGAACAAGAGACCCAGTACTTC. Its protein is CASGSEQETQYF.

This clonotype has ten or more counts. The gene calls are TRBV5-6 and TRBJ2-1; the D gene is possibly TRBD1 (5 bases). Trimming took off 1 base at V and 7 bases at J, with 12 bases between the two ends. The CDR3 extends over 14 amino acids. Germline CDR1 reads SGHDT; CDR2 reads YYEEEE. CDR3 nucleotide sequence: TGTGCCAGCAGCTTGAGGGCAGGGCAAAATGAGCAGTTCTTC. Protein sequence: CASSLRAGQNEQFF.

This clonotype was recorded many times. This sequence joins TRBV25-1 and TRBJ1-2; a possible D gene is TRBD1 (5 bases). Trimming took off 0 bases at V and 3 bases at J, with 14 bases between the two ends. This CDR3 has 16 amino acids. CDR1 is MGHDK, CDR2 SYGVNS, per germline. The CDR3 DNA reads as TGTGCCAGCAGTGAATATTTAGGCGGCAGGGACTATGGCTACACCTTC. Its translation: CASSEYLGGRDYGYTF.

This clonotype was observed a handful of times. The chain links TRBV7-9 to TRBJ2-7, with 8 positions matching TRBD1. This CDR3 contains 13 residues. The trim removed 7 bases at V and 6 bases at J, leaving 8 bases unmatched. Germline loops: CDR1 SEHNR, CDR2 FQNEAQ (reference sequence). CDR3 residues: CASIPQGAGEQYF. DNA for the CDR3: TGTGCCAGCATCCCCCAGGGGGCCGGCGAGCAGTACTTC. Complete variable domain (other parts from reference TRBV7-9 and TRBJ2-7): DTGVSQNPRHKITKRGQNVTFRCDPISEHNRLYWYRQTLGQGPEFLTYFQNEAQLEKSRLLSDRFSAERPKGSFSTLEIQRTEQGDSAMYLCASIPQGAGEQYFGPGTRLTVT.

This clonotype has ten or more counts. The chain uses TRBV11-2 and TRBJ1-2, with D possibly being TRBD1 (6 bases). Trimming took 1 base from V and 8 from J, leaving 20 bases between them. CDR1 SGHAT and CDR2 FQNNGV come from the germline V gene. This CDR3 is built from 16 residues. The CDR3 loop reads CASSLVRRGIGGGYTF. CDR3 coding DNA: TGTGCCAGCAGCTTAGTCCGCAGGGGTATAGGGGGAGGCTACACCTTC.

Many counts were recorded for this clonotype. V usage is TRBV20-1 and J usage is TRBJ1-6; D might be TRBD1 (5 bases). The germline gives CDR1 DFQATT, CDR2 SNEGSKA (reference sequence). Trimming cost V 1 base and J 6 bases, with 25 bases left between them. The CDR3 consists of 19 residues. The CDR3 region has the DNA TGCAGTGCTAGAGTGGGGGTTGCAGGACGCTTCAACACTAATTCACCCCTCCACTTT. It encodes CSARVGVAGRFNTNSPLHF.

This clonotype showed up many times. This CDR3 is CASSLSPTGGYQETQYF. As DNA, the CDR3 is TGTGCCAGCAGTTTATCCCCCACAGGGGGGTACCAAGAGACCCAGTACTTC. The rearrangement joins TRBV27 to TRBJ2-5, with TRBD1 matching 8 bases. There are 17 residues in the CDR3. V dropped 0 bases and J dropped 0; count of bases not matched to a gene: 6. In germline, CDR1 is MNHEY, CDR2 SMNVEV (reference sequence).

V and J are TRBV9 and TRBJ2-7, with TRBD2 matching 8 bases. The CDR3 spans 15 residues. V shed 0 bases, J shed 2 bases, and the junction held 4 bases outside the gene matches. Germline V gene sequence: CDR1 SGDLS, CDR2 YYNGEE. The CDR3 spells CASSVGAGAAYEQYF. The CDR3 coding sequence is TGTGCCAGCAGCGTAGGAGCGGGGGCCGCCTACGAGCAGTACTTC.

In its sample, this clonotype was seen many times. The rearrangement links TRBV20-1 to TRBJ2-1; D tentatively fits TRBD1 or TRBD2 (5 bases each). In germline, CDR1 is DFQATT, CDR2 SNEGSKA (reference sequence). There are 15 residues in the CDR3. V lost 6 bases and J lost 2, with 17 bases in between. The CDR3: CSAGPLNTPYNEQFF. The CDR3 DNA reads as TGCAGTGCGGGACCCCTAAACACGCCCTACAATGAGCAGTTCTTC.

This chain connects TRBV11-2 to TRBJ2-1; possibly TRBD2 for D (6 bases). From germline, CDR1 is SGHAT and CDR2 FQNNGV. V lost 2 bases, J lost 5 bases, and 10 bases lay in between. The CDR3 contains 14 residues. For the CDR3, the DNA is TGTGCCAGCAGCTTATGGGGGGATGACAATGAGCAGTTCTTC. Translation: CASSLWGDDNEQFF.

The CDR3 DNA follows: TGTGCCACCAGCAGAGACTCGAGAAGGCAGTACTTC. The encoded protein is CATSRDSRRQYF. The chain is built from TRBV15 and TRBJ2-7; D is unresolved. V was shortened by 0 bases and J by 9 bases, with 9 bases between the two germline ends. There are 12 residues in the CDR3. Germline V gives CDR1 LNHNV, CDR2 YYDKDF (reference sequence).

This clonotype was detected many times. This chain uses TRBV2 with TRBJ2-2, with D uncertain. V dropped 4 bases and J dropped 3 bases, with 6 bases sitting between them. The CDR3 sequence is 13 residues long. The germline gives CDR1 SNHLY, CDR2 FYNNEI. CDR3 in DNA: TGTGCCAGCAGTGTACAGCACACCGGGGAGCTGTTTTTT. Translated: CASSVQHTGELFF.